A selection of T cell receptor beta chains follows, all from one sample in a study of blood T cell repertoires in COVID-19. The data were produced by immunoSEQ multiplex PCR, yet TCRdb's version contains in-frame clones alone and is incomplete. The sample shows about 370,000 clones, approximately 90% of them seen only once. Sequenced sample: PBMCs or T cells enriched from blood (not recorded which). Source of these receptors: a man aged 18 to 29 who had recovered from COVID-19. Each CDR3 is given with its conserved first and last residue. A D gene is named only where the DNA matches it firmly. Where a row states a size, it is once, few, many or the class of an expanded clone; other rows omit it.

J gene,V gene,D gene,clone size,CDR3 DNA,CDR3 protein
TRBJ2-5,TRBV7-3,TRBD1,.,TGTGCCAGCAGCTGGACAGGGGGTAAAGAGACCCAGTACTTC,CASSWTGGKETQYF
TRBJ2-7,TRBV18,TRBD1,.,TGTGCCAGCTCGCCACAGGGGCTCGAGCAGTACTTC,CASSPQGLEQYF
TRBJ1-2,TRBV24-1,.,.,TGTGCCACCAGTGATTTCCGAGTTAACTATGGCTACACCTTC,CATSDFRVNYGYTF
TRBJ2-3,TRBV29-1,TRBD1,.,TGCAGCGTCGGACAGGGGTTCACAGATACGCAGTATTTT,CSVGQGFTDTQYF
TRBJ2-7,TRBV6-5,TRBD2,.,TGTGCCAGCAGTTACTTGGCGGGAGAATTTTACGAGCAGTACTTC,CASSYLAGEFYEQYF
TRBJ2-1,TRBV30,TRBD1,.,TGTGCCTGGGGGACAGGTAGCTCCTACAATGAGCAGTTCTTC,CAWGTGSSYNEQFF
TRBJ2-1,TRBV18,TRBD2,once,TGTGCCAGCTCACCACGACGGACTAGCGGGATAGATGAGCAGTTCTTC,CASSPRRTSGIDEQFF
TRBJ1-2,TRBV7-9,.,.,TGTGCCAGCAGCCTAGGCTCTATCTACACCTTC,CASSLGSIYTF
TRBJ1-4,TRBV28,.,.,TGTGCCAGCAGTTTAGCAGGGGCGATGGGTGAAAAACTGTTTTTT,CASSLAGAMGEKLFF
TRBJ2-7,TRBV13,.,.,TGTGCCAGCAGCTCTTTAGCGGAGCCGGACTACGAGCAGTACTTC,CASSSLAEPDYEQYF
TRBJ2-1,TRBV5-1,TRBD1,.,TGCGCCACCGGGACAGGGGATAATAATGAGCAGTTCTTC,CATGTGDNNEQFF
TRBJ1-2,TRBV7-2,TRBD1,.,TGTGCCAGCAGCTTGATCCGGGACAGGGACGGCTACACCTTC,CASSLIRDRDGYTF
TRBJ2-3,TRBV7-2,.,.,TGTGCCAGCAGGCCTCTAGCTTCTGGCACAGATACGCAGTATTTT,CASRPLASGTDTQYF
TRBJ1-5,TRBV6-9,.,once,TGTGCCAGCAGGGGCAGGTCCGTCGGAAAGCCCCAGCATTTT,CASRGRSVGKPQHF
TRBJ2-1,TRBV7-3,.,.,TGTGCCAGCAGCTTAAAGGCAGGGATTAGCGAGCAGTTCTTC,CASSLKAGISEQFF
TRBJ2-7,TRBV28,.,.,TGTGCCAGCACCCCAGGGGAATTCTCCTACGAGCAGTACTTC,CASTPGEFSYEQYF
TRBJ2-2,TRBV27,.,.,TGTGCCAGCAGTTTATCTAGGTCGGGAGCTGGCACCGGGGAGCTGTTTTTT,CASSLSRSGAGTGELFF
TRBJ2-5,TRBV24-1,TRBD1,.,TGTGCCACCAGTGATTTGGCAGGGGGCGCGGAGACCCAGTACTTC,CATSDLAGGAETQYF
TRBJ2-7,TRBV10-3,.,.,TGTGCCATCAGTGAGTCCAGTTACGAGCAGTACTTC,CAISESSYEQYF
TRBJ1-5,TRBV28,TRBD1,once,TGTGCCAGCAGACACAGGGGTTGGAGCAATCAGCCCCAGCATTTT,CASRHRGWSNQPQHF
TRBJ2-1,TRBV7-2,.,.,TGTGCCAGCAGCTCAACCGGGACTGGGTACAATGAGCAGTTCTTC,CASSSTGTGYNEQFF
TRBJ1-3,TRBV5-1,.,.,TGCGCCAGCAGCTTGGGGACTCTCGGAAACACCATATATTTT,CASSLGTLGNTIYF
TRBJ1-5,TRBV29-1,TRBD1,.,TGCAGCGTGGACCCGGGACAGGATCAGCCCCAGCATTTT,CSVDPGQDQPQHF
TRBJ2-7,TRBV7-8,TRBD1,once,TGTGCCAGCAGCTTGGAAGGCCGGGACAGCGACTGGAGGCAGTACTTC,CASSLEGRDSDWRQYF
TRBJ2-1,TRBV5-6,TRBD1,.,TGTGCCAGCAGCTTGGGGGGACAGTTTTACAATGAGCAGTTCTTC,CASSLGGQFYNEQFF
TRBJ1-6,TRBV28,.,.,TGTGCCAGCAGGAGGAAGACAGATTCACCCCTCCACTTT,CASRRKTDSPLHF
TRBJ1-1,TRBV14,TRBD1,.,TGTGCCAGCAGCCAACACAGGGGATCGAACACTGAAGCTTTCTTT,CASSQHRGSNTEAFF
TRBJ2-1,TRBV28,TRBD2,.,TGTGCCAGCAGCGGGTGGCTAGCGGGAGTAATGAATGAGCAGTTCTTC,CASSGWLAGVMNEQFF
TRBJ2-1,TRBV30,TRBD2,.,TGTGCCTGGAGTGTTGCTAGCGGGAGGGGGGGTGAGCAGTTCTTC,CAWSVASGRGGEQFF
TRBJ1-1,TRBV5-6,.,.,TGTGCCAGCAGCTTAGGGAGGAAAGATCCAATGAACACTGAAGCTTTCTTT,CASSLGRKDPMNTEAFF